These 11 T cell receptor beta chains came from one sample sequenced in a study of T cells after yellow fever vaccination. TCRdb passed the 5' RACE reads through MiXCR, listing each CDR3 protein once. The table includes some 240,000 distinct CDR3 sequences, about 5.2% detected once. Sequenced here: CD4+ T cells sorted from PBMCs, sampled on the day of the yellow fever booster vaccination. The receptors shown here come from a man younger than 35 who received the YFV17D yellow fever vaccine.

This clonotype has just a few counts. V gene TRBV5-1 combines with J gene TRBJ2-5; D gene ambiguous. The length of the CDR3 is 14 residues. Trimming pared 6 bases from V and 1 base from J, leaving 13 bases between. Germline V gives CDR1 SGHRS, CDR2 YFSETQ. The CDR3 is CASTVAKPQETQYF. DNA for the CDR3: TGCGCCAGCACCGTCGCAAAGCCCCAAGAGACCCAGTACTTC.

The chain has TRBV27 and TRBJ1-1, with 7 bases aligning to TRBD1. The germline V gene has CDR1 MNHEY and CDR2 SMNVEV (reference sequence). V lost 5 bases to trimming and J lost 2 bases; unmatched junction nucleotides: 8. This CDR3 has 15 residues. The CDR3 coding sequence is TGTGCCAGCAGTCCGCAGGGGACAGTTAACACTGAAGCTTTCTTT. This translates into CASSPQGTVNTEAFF.

The genes are TRBV4-1 and TRBJ1-3; D ambiguous. This CDR3 is 17 amino acids long. V lost 4 bases, J lost 0 bases, and 16 bases lay in between. The germline gives CDR1 MGHRA, CDR2 YSYEKL. CDR3 in DNA: TGCGCCAGCAGCCCCCGAACCAACTCATACTCTGGAAACACCATATATTTT. Translated, it gives CASSPRTNSYSGNTIYF.

The chain couples TRBV7-2 to TRBJ1-4; D perhaps matches TRBD1 (5 bases). The CDR3 sequence is 16 residues long. Trimming stripped 1 base from V and 4 bases from J, with 13 bases between. Germline V gene lookup returns CDR1 SGHTA and CDR2 FQGNSA. The CDR3 DNA reads as TGTGCCAGCAGCTTAGGGGCAGGGAGAATTAATGAAAAACTGTTTTTT. Its protein is CASSLGAGRINEKLFF.

This clonotype was recorded many times. The chain carries TRBV5-1 and TRBJ2-2, with D unresolved. In germline, CDR1 is SGHRS, CDR2 YFSETQ. The CDR3 extends over 14 amino acids. V shed 4 bases and J shed 0 bases, with 7 bases lying between them. The CDR3 here is CASSAVSNTGELFF. Written as DNA, the CDR3 is TGCGCCAGCAGCGCGGTGTCGAACACCGGGGAGCTGTTTTTT.

Many counts were recorded for this clonotype. This rearrangement joins TRBV7-9 to TRBJ2-5; a weak D match, TRBD1 (6 bases). V lost 5 bases to trimming and J lost 2 bases, with 15 bases between them. The CDR3 runs to 15 residues. Germline V gives CDR1 SEHNR, CDR2 FQNEAQ (reference sequence). The CDR3 sequence is CASSRGGQTQETQYF. The DNA of the CDR3 is TGTGCCAGCAGCCGAGGCGGACAGACGCAAGAGACCCAGTACTTC. Looking up the rest from reference TRBV7-9 and TRBJ2-5 gives the full variable domain: DTGVSQNPRHKITKRGQNVTFRCDPISEHNRLYWYRQTLGQGPEFLTYFQNEAQLEKSRLLSDRFSAERPKGSFSTLEIQRTEQGDSAMYLCASSRGGQTQETQYFGPGTRLLVL.

This clonotype was observed a few times. The chain links TRBV10-2 to TRBJ2-3, with a tentative D call TRBD1 (6 bases). V was pared by 8 bases and J by 10 bases, with 19 bases between. The CDR3 consists of 13 residues. The germline V gene has CDR1 WSHSY and CDR2 SAAADI. Here the CDR3 reads CASRDTDPGPQYF. CDR3 bases: TGCGCCAGCCGGGACACCGACCCAGGGCCGCAGTATTTT.

This clonotype was counted a few times. The chain combines TRBV12-3 or TRBV12-4 with TRBJ2-1; TRBD1 matches 7 bases. This CDR3 contains 13 residues. The V and J ends lost 5 bases and 9 bases, in that order; junction bases with no gene match: 7. As DNA, the CDR3 is TGTGCCAGCAGTCTAAACAGGGGCGGTGAGCAGTTCTTC. Encoded protein: CASSLNRGGEQFF.

This clonotype has at least ten counts. The rearrangement links TRBV11-2 to TRBJ2-3; 8 positions agree with TRBD1. J was trimmed by 4 bases and V by 7 bases; bases with no gene match: 16. CDR1 and CDR2 (germline): SGHAT, FQNNGV. The length of the CDR3 is 17 residues. CDR3 region: CASIQPGQGARADTQYF. The CDR3 DNA reads as TGTGCCAGCATCCAGCCCGGGCAGGGGGCGAGGGCAGATACGCAGTATTTT.

This clonotype appeared a few times. The chain uses TRBV7-2 and TRBJ2-3; unclear D gene. In germline, CDR1 is SGHTA, CDR2 FQGNSA. V lost 3 bases and J lost 7, with 11 bases in between. The CDR3 consists of 13 residues. The CDR3 DNA sequence: TGTGCCAGCAGCTTTGGCTACAGAAATACGCAGTATTTT. This gives the protein CASSFGYRNTQYF.

This clonotype was detected only a few times. The genes are TRBV4-3 and TRBJ1-4; perhaps TRBD1 as D (5 bases). V was shortened by 2 bases and J by 7 bases, with 14 bases between the two germline ends. The CDR3 is 15 residues long. CDR1 LGHNA and CDR2 YSLEER come from the germline V gene. Written as DNA, the CDR3 is TGCGCCAGCAGCCAATCTCGTAGGGGAGGTGAAAAACTGTTTTTT. Translating it yields CASSQSRRGGEKLFF.